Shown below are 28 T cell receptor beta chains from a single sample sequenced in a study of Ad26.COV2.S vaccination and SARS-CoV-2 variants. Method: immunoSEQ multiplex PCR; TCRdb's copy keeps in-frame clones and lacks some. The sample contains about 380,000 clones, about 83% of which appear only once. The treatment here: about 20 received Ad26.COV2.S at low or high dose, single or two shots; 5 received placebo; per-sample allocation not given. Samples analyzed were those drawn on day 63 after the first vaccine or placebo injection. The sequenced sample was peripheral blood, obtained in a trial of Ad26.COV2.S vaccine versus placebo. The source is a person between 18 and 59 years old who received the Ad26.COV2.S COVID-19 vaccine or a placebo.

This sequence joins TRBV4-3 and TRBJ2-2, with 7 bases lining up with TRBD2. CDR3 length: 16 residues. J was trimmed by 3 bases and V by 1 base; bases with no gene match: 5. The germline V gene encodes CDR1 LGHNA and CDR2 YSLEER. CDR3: CASSQGGTTYTGELFF. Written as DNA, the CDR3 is TGCGCCAGCAGCCAAGGGGGGACTACTTACACCGGGGAGCTGTTTTTT.

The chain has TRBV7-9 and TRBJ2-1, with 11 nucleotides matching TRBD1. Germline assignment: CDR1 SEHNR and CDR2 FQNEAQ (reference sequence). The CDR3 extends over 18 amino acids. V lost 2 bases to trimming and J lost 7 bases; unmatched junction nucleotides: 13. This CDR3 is CASSLSSYPGTGGNEQFF. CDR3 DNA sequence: TGTGCCAGCAGCTTATCGTCGTATCCCGGGACAGGGGGGAATGAGCAGTTCTTC. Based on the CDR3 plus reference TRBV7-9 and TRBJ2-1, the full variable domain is DTGVSQNPRHKITKRGQNVTFRCDPISEHNRLYWYRQTLGQGPEFLTYFQNEAQLEKSRLLSDRFSAERPKGSFSTLEIQRTEQGDSAMYLCASSLSSYPGTGGNEQFFGPGTRLTVL.

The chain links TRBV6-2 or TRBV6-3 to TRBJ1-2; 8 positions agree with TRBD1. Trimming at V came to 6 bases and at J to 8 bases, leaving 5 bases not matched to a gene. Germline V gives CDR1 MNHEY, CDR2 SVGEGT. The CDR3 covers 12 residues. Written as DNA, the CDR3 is TGTGCCAGCAGCCCCCGGGACAGGGGCTACACCTTC. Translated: CASSPRDRGYTF.

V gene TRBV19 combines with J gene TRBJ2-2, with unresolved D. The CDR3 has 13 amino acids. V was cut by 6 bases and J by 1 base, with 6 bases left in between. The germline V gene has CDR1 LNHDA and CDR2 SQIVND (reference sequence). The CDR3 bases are TGTGCCAGTAGCCCCAGGAACACCGGGGAGCTGTTTTTT. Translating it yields CASSPRNTGELFF.

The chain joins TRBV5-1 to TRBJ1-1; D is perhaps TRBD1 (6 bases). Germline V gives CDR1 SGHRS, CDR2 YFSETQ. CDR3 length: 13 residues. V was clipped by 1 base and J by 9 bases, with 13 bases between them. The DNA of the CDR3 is TGCGCCAGCAGCTTGTATGCGGGGGCTAAAGCTTTCTTT. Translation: CASSLYAGAKAFF. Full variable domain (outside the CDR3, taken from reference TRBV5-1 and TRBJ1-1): KAGVTQTPRYLIKTRGQQVTLSCSPISGHRSVSWYQQTPGQGLQFLFEYFSETQRNKGNFPGRFSGRQFSNSRSEMNVSTLELGDSALYLCASSLYAGAKAFFGQGTRLTVV.

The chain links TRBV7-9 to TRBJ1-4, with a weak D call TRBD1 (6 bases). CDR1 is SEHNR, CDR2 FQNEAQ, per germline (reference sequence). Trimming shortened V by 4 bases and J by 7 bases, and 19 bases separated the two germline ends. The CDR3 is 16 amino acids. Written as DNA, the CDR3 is TGTGCCAGCAGCTCCACCACGAGGGGGGACGGTGAAAAACTGTTTTTT. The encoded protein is CASSSTTRGDGEKLFF.

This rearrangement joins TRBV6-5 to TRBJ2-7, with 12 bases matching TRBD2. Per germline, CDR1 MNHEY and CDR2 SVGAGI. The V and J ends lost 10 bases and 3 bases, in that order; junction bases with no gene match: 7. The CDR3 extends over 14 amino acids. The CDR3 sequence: CATDPGLAGYEQYF. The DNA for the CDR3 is TGTGCCACGGACCCGGGACTAGCGGGCTACGAGCAGTACTTC.

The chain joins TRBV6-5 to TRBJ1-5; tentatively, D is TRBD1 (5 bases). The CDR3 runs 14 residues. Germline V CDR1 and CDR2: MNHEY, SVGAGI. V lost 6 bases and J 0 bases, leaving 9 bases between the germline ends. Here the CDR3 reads CASSRQYSNQPQHF. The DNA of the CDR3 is TGTGCCAGCAGCCGACAGTATAGCAATCAGCCCCAGCATTTT.

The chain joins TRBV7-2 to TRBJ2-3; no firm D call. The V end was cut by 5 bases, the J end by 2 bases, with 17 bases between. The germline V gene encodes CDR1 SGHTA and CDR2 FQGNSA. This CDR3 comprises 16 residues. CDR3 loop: CASSTQRAVFTDTQYF. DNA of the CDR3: TGTGCCAGCAGCACGCAACGGGCAGTTTTCACAGATACGCAGTATTTT. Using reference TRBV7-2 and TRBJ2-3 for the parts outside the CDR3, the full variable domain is GAGVSQSPSNKVTEKGKDVELRCDPISGHTALYWYRQSLGQGLEFLIYFQGNSAPDKSGLPSDRFSAERTGGSVSTLTIQRTQQEDSAVYLCASSTQRAVFTDTQYFGPGTRLTVL.

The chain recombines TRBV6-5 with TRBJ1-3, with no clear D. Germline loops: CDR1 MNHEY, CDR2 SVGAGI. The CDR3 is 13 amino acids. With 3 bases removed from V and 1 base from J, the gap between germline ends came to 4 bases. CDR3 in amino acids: CASSYASGNTIYF. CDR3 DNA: TGTGCCAGCAGTTATGCTTCTGGAAACACCATATATTTT.

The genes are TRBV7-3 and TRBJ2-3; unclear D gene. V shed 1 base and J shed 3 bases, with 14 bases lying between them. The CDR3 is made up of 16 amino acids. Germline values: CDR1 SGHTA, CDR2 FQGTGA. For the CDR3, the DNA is TGTGCCAGCAGCTTAATGGATGGGTCATTGACAGATACGCAGTATTTT. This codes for CASSLMDGSLTDTQYF.

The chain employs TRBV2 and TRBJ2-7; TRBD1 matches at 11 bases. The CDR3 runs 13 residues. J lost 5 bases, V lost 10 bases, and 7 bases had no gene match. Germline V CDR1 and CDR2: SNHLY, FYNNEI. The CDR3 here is CAIWDRGNHEQYF. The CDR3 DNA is TGTGCCATCTGGGACAGGGGGAATCACGAGCAGTACTTC.

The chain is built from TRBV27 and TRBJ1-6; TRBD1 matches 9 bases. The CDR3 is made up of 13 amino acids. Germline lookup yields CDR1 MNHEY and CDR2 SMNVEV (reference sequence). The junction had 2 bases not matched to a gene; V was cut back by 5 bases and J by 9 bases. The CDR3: CASSPQGASPLHF. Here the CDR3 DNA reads TGTGCCAGCAGTCCACAGGGGGCTTCACCCCTCCACTTT.

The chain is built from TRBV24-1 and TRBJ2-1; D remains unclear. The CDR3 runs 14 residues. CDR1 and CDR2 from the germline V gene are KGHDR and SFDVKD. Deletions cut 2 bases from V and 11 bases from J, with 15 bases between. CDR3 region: CATSDSGPLWKQFF. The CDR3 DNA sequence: TGTGCCACCAGTGATTCTGGCCCCCTGTGGAAGCAGTTCTTC.

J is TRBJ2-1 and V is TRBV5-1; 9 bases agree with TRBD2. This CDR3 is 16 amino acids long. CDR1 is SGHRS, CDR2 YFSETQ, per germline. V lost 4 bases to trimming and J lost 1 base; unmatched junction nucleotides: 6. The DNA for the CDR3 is TGCGCCAGCAGCAGTAGCGGGAGCAGGTCCTACAATGAGCAGTTCTTC. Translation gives CASSSSGSRSYNEQFF.

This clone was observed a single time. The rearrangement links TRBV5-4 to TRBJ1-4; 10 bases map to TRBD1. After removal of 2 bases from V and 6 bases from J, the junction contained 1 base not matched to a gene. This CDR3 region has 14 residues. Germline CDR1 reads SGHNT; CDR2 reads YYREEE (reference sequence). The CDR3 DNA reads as TGTGCCAGCAGCTTCGACAGGGGGCATGAAAAACTGTTTTTT. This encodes CASSFDRGHEKLFF.

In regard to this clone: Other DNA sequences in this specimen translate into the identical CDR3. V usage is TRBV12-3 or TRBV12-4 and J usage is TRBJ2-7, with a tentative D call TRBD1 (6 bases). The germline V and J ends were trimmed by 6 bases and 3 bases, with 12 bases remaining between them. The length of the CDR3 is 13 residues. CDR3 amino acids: CASSLRTDYEQYF. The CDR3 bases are TGTGCCAGCAGCCTTCGGACAGACTACGAGCAGTACTTC.

The CDR3 nucleotides read TGTGCCAGCAGTGGGGGACTAGCAGGTCGCGCTTACGAGCAGTACTTC. Its translation is CASSGGLAGRAYEQYF. The rearrangement joins TRBV2 to TRBJ2-7, with 9 bases lining up with TRBD2. The length of the CDR3 is 16 residues. V shed 4 bases and J 4 bases; nucleotides not matched to a gene: 11. Looked up from germline, CDR1 is SNHLY and CDR2 is FYNNEI.

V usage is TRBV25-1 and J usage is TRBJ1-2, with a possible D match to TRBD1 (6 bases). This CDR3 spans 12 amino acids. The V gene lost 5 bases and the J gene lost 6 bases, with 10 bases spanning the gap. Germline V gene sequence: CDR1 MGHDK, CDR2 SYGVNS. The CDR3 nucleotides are TGTGCCAGCAGTCTAACAGGGAATGGCTACACCTTC. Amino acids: CASSLTGNGYTF.

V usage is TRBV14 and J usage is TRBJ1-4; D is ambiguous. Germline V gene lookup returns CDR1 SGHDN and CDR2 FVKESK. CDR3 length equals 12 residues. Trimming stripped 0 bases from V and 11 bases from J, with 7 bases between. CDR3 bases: TGTGCCAGCAGCCAAGACGGGCGGAAACTGTTTTTT. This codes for CASSQDGRKLFF.

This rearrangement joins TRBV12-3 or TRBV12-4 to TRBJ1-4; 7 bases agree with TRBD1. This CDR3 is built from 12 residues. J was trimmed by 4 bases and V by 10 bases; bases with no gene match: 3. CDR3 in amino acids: CATRGYNEKLFF. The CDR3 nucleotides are TGTGCCACCAGGGGGTATAATGAAAAACTGTTTTTT.

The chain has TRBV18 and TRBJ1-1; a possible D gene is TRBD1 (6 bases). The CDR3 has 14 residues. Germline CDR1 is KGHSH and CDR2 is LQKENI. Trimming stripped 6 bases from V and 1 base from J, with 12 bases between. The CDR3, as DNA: TGTGCCAGCTCGTCAGGGGTCCCGAACACTGAAGCTTTCTTT. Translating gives CASSSGVPNTEAFF.

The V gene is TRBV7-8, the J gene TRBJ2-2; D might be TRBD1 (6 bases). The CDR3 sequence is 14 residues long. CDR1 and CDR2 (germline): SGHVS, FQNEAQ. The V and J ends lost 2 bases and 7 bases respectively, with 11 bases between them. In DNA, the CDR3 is TGTGCCAGCAGCTTAAATACAGGGCGCGGGGAGCTGTTTTTT. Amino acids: CASSLNTGRGELFF.

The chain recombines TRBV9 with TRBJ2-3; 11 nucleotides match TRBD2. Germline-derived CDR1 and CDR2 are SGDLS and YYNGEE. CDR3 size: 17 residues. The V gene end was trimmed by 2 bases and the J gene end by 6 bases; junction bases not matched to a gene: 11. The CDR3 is CASSVSSGGARGDTQYF. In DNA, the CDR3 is TGTGCCAGCAGCGTTAGTAGCGGGGGGGCCCGGGGTGATACGCAGTATTTT.

The CDR3 nucleotides read TGCGCCAGTAAAAGGACCCCGGGACTAGCGAGCACCGGGGAGCTGTTTTTT. Residues: CASKRTPGLASTGELFF. V is TRBV4-3 and J is TRBJ2-2, with 10 bases fitting TRBD2. Trimming took 9 bases from V and 4 from J; bases not matched to a gene: 14. The CDR3 totals 17 residues. Germline lookup yields CDR1 LGHNA and CDR2 YSLEER.

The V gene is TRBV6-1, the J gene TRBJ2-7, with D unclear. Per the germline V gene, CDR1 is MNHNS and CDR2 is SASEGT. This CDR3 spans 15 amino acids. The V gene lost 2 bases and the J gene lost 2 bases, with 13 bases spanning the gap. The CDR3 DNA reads TGTGCCAGCAGTGAACGGGCAGGCCTTACCTACGAGCAGTACTTC. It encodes CASSERAGLTYEQYF.

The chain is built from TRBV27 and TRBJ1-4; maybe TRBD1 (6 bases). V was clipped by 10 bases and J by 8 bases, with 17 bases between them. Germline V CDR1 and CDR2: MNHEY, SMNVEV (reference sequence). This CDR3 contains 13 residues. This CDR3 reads CATMGHGEEKLFF. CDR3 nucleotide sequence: TGTGCCACCATGGGACATGGGGAGGAAAAACTGTTTTTT.

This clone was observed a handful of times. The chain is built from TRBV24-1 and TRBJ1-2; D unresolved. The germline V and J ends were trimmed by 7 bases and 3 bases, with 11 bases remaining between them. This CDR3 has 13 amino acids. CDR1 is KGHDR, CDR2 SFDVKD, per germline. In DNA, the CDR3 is TGTGCCACCAGGAAGGGCCCCGACTATGGCTACACCTTC. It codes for CATRKGPDYGYTF.